Reported below is one T cell receptor (beta chain). Its antigen is currently unknown. V dropped 4 bases and J dropped 2 bases, with 5 bases sitting between them. Germline assignment: CDR1 DFQATT and CDR2 SNEGSKA (reference sequence). The CDR3 covers 11 residues. The entry originates in a study of post-analysis software for immune sequencing data. Turning to the study itself: There were relapsing-remitting, secondary progressive and progressive-relapsing multiple sclerosis among the disease courses included.

Study outcomes and limitations: There were roughly five TRBV segments more frequent in patients than controls, and TRBV5-6, TRBV5-1 and TRBV20-1 were among them. Those samples that were prepared in the same batch co-clustered strongly by F measure. Patients with multiple sclerosis recorded significantly lower normalized Chao1 diversity than controls, the study found.

Sequencing libraries made from TCR beta cDNA carried unique molecular identifiers. When about 0.95 to 10 million T cells were used, they gave approximately 450,000 cDNA molecules. Each CDR3 protein is one row after TCRdb ran MiXCR on the PCR reads. The sample yields hundreds of thousands of distinct CDR3 sequences, 30% seen once. The sample was blood. The clonotype comes from a girl aged 10-17 years with multiple sclerosis. The rearrangement links TRBV20-1 to TRBJ2-5; D ambiguous. The CDR3 nucleotides read TGCAGTGCTACCTCTCAAGAGACCCAGTACTTC. It translates to CSATSQETQYF.